This T cell receptor beta chain was profiled in a study of cytomegalovirus exposure and HLA in healthy donors. Background on the study: Earlier, about 180 million T cells were analyzed, and 90 million to 140 million unique TCR beta sequences were found among them.

Whole-study results and caveats: Earlier analysis looked at TCR beta V segments, and most were productive about 90% or about 30% of the time.

The trim removed 4 bases at V and 7 bases at J, leaving 10 bases unmatched. Germline CDR1 reads MNHEY; CDR2 reads SVGAGI. The CDR3 length is 15 residues. This clone was picked up a small number of times. Its target is not known. The PCR was carried out with 60 Vbeta primers and 13 Jbeta primers. Here immunoSEQ multiplex PCR was the method, and the copy in TCRdb shows in-frame clones only, minus some. This sample carries about 200,000 clones, around 84% of them seen once, and the ten largest clones take 1.5% to 2%. This clonotype was obtained from a woman younger than 30 in good health and CMV-seronegative. The sequencing sample was made of PBMCs. The rearrangement uses TRBV6-5 and TRBJ2-1; TRBD2 aligns across 7 bases. CDR3 coding DNA: TGTGCCAGCAGTTCTGAAGCGGGACGGGTGAATGAGCAGTTCTTC. This gives the protein CASSSEAGRVNEQFF.